This paragraph covers one T cell receptor beta chain sequence. The data stem from a study of blood T cell repertoires in COVID-19. Study in general: Material from acute and convalescent COVID-19 was sourced from the United States, Italy and Spain. From T cells, B-cell-depleted T cells, or PBMCs came the material, which was cDNA or gDNA.

CDR3 size: 16 residues. Germline V lookup: CDR1 SGDLS, CDR2 YYNGEE. J lost 1 base, V lost 0 bases, and 6 bases had no gene match. Assay used: immunoSEQ multiplex PCR; TCRdb lists only in-frame clones, some missing. The data show roughly 75,000 clones, 80% to 95% seen once. This chain links TRBV9 with TRBJ2-5; 7 bases match TRBD2. This TCR was recovered from a human donor in a cohort sampled during active COVID-19. The specimen sequenced was peripheral blood. CDR3 bases: TGTGCCAGCAGCGTAGCGGGCGGGGGTTTCCAAGAGACCCAGTACTTC. Translating gives CASSVAGGGFQETQYF.